This T cell receptor beta chain was documented in a study of blood T cell repertoires in COVID-19. Turning to the study itself: Specimens from acute and convalescent COVID-19 originated in the United States, Italy and Spain. In each case, the material was cDNA or gDNA derived from T cells, B-cell-depleted T cells, or PBMCs.

The CDR3 has 15 residues. V trimming: 3 bases; J trimming: 12 bases; junction bases outside the gene matches: 14. The germline V gene has CDR1 LGHNA and CDR2 YNFKEQ. As handled by the study authors: Researchers report that nucleated cell counts were estimated from reference gene primer amplification. The repertoire was sequenced with immunoSEQ multiplex PCR; TCRdb's copy has only in-frame clones and lacks some. V and J calls and clone size are those listed in that table; D and trimming were worked out from the DNA. The top ten hold roughly 4.8% of the sample, which has 80,000 to 85,000 clones, almost 90% seen once.

This sequence originates from a woman older than 75 with acute or convalescent COVID-19. Sequencing was carried out using peripheral blood. The chain uses TRBV4-2 and TRBJ1-2; 9 bases match TRBD1. CDR3 loop: CASSQGTGRDAFHTF. CDR3 DNA sequence: TGTGCCAGCAGCCAGGGGACAGGGAGAGACGCGTTTCACACCTTC.